This T cell receptor (beta chain) is from a study of long-term antiretroviral therapy in people with HIV. Version v3.0 of the immunoSEQ assay was performed at survey level. Clones were read by immunoSEQ multiplex PCR, and TCRdb kept only the in-frame ones, dropping some. Of roughly 32,000 clones in the sample, 95% to 98% were seen once. Findings and limits, study-wide: Following ART, diversity rose but still fell short of transplant donor controls.

This clone appeared a few times. Antigen: not known. Sequencing was performed on unsorted PBMCs, taken 7.6 years after starting antiretroviral therapy. The sequence derives from a man aged 25-45 years with HIV.

The DNA of the CDR3 is TGTGCCAGCACCCTGACATGGGCTAATGAAAAACTGTTTTTT. Translating gives CASTLTWANEKLFF. The rearrangement uses TRBV7-9 and TRBJ1-4; D is ambiguous. Germline V gene lookup returns CDR1 SEHNR and CDR2 FQNEAQ (reference sequence). The CDR3 sequence is 14 residues long. Trimming removed 7 bases from V and 3 bases from J, with 12 bases in between.